Below, one T cell receptor beta chain is given with its context. The target antigen is unknown. The CDR3 spans 15 residues. The V end lost 3 bases, the J end lost 2 bases, and 13 bases lay between the germline ends. The germline V gene encodes CDR1 SGHTA and CDR2 FQGNSA. This sample stems from a study of cytomegalovirus exposure and HLA in healthy donors. Study-level findings and limits: There were a few CMV-associated chains whose specificity for CMV antigens was confirmed in vitro. The study labeled 150 or so TCR beta chains cytomegalovirus-associated.

The table came from immunoSEQ multiplex PCR; TCRdb's copy has only in-frame clones and leaves some out. The sample consists of more than 95,000 clones, 75% to 90% of them appearing once. The chain is built from TRBV7-2 and TRBJ1-2; the D gene is possibly TRBD1 (5 bases). The receptor was derived from a young woman in good health and CMV-seronegative. The sample taken for sequencing was PBMCs. CDR3 sequence (DNA): TGTGCCAGCAGCTTGCAGGCGGGACCCAACTATGGCTACACCTTC. As protein: CASSLQAGPNYGYTF.